This T cell receptor beta chain was recovered during a study of blood T cell repertoires in COVID-19. Overall study: The United States, Italy and Spain provided the acute and convalescent COVID-19 samples.

The V gene lost 4 bases and the J gene lost 8 bases, with 14 bases spanning the gap. Germline V gene sequence: CDR1 KGHDR, CDR2 SFDVKD. This CDR3 is built from 14 residues. Grouping used clinical history reported by participants in a survey and questionnaire. In the authors' methods: How many nucleated cells were present was estimated from reference gene primer amplification. Using immunoSEQ multiplex PCR, the repertoire was profiled, and TCRdb retains in-frame clones only, with some absent. The DNA gave D and trimming, while V, J and clone size come from that table. The sample includes about 160,000 clones, 80% of them seen just once.

The rearrangement links TRBV24-1 to TRBJ2-1; D might be TRBD1 (6 bases). The specimen sequenced was PBMCs or T cells enriched from blood (not recorded which). The TCR comes from a woman aged 55-69 years who had recovered from COVID-19. This CDR3 reads CATSDQTGFDEQFF. The CDR3 DNA reads as TGTGCCACCAGTGACCAAACAGGGTTCGATGAGCAGTTCTTC.